The clone carrying this T cell receptor beta chain was seen a single time. Its target is unknown. This entry is derived from a study of T cells in Graves' hyperthyroidism and ophthalmopathy. Study observations and caveats: Classification by a 13 V-J model distinguished ophthalmopathy from stable hyperthyroidism. Expanded thyroid clonotypes (above 0.001) were mostly also found in blood.

Lactation, pregnancy, other autoimmune disease or uncontrolled infection led to exclusion of patients. Diagnostic assessment was based on clinical symptoms, serum thyroxine and TRAb, thyroid ultrasound and orbital computed tomography. It was RNA transcripts that yielded the amplified TCR beta CDR3 regions. TCR CDR3 underwent first-round RT-PCR with the HTBI primer set. In TCRdb, the multiplex PCR reads were re-called with MiXCR into one record per CDR3 protein. This sample has some 600,000 distinct CDR3 sequences; 11% to 15% occur once, and the top ten carry almost 6%. V shed 5 bases, J shed 12 bases, and the junction held 8 bases outside the gene matches. The CDR3 contains 13 residues. Germline V lookup: CDR1 SNHLY, CDR2 FYNNEI.

The TCR sequence derives from a woman aged 30 to 39 with Graves' hyperthyroidism that later progressed to Graves' ophthalmopathy. Material: blood. The chain recombines TRBV2 with TRBJ2-7; 12 bases map to TRBD2. The CDR3 bases are TGTGCCAGCAGTCCCAGACTAGCGGGAGCAATGTACTTC. Protein product: CASSPRLAGAMYF.